This TCR beta chain was captured in a study of blood T cell repertoires in COVID-19 (dated by TCRdb to about 2020). Describing the broader study: Samples covering the acute and convalescent phases of COVID-19 were provided by collaborators in the United States, Italy and Spain. Samples came from the ongoing ImmuneRACE study (first 160 participants) plus 1,254 subjects from 6 global collaborators. The material from the prospective study consisted of cDNA or gDNA derived from T cells, B-cell-depleted T cells, or PBMCs. A freely available public database, intended as a resource for researchers studying the immune response to SARS-CoV-2, is where the repertoires were released. Where HLA class I and class II types were available, the types were taken from metadata supplied by the sample provider, not from assay-based typing. A de-identified subject ID, COVID-19 status, age in years and sex were almost always included in the sample metadata. Deeply sampled blood TCRbeta repertoires from subjects exposed to, actively infected with, or recovered from COVID-19 were included in the dataset. The full study reports these points: How much clinical and demographic metadata was included differed by source and by participant, and the metadata was provided uncurated.

Turning to this clone: What antigen it recognizes has not been identified. Per-base quality was not reported, and no clone a single base away is much larger than it.

The immunoSEQ Assay, a bias-controlled multiplex PCR, was used to amplify TCRbeta CDR3 regions from genomic DNA. The paper's data handling went like this. The number of nucleated cells in each sample was estimated by amplification of reference gene primers within the assay. Sequence reads were collapsed and filtered to measure the absolute abundance of every unique TCRbeta CDR3 rearrangement. For each sample, productive Simpson clonality was calculated by taking the square root of Simpson's diversity index across productive rearrangements. This immuneACCESS table, as held by TCRdb, lists in-frame sequences with V and J called but not all clones. Of the missing ones, under half trace to an unresolved V gene in checked studies; the others have no known cause. V, J and clone size derive from that table, while D and trimming were established from the DNA sequence. Across this sample there are tens of thousands of clones, with about 80% seen only once. Together, the top ten hold approximately 14% of the sample.

Reading the germline V gene (reference sequence) gives CDR1 MNHEY and CDR2 SMNVEV. A distance of 11 bases separates the germline ends of V and J, which lose 5 bases and 2 bases respectively. The CDR3 runs 14 amino acids, cysteine and phenylalanine included. Just the 42-base CDR3 DNA is kept, in frame starting at base 1. Whole blood was collected in K2EDTA tubes by collaborating institutions according to the institutions' own protocols. For TCRbeta analysis, collaborators shipped samples as frozen whole blood, isolated PBMCs, or DNA extracted from either of those sample types. The sequence derives from a human donor in a cohort sampled during active COVID-19. Sequenced: peripheral blood. This chain joins TRBV27 to TRBJ2-3, with TRBD2 tentatively as D gene (6 bases match). The nucleotide sequence is given as TGTGCCAGCAGTCGGGACTTAACCACAGATACGCAGTATTTT. Protein translation: CASSRDLTTDTQYF.